The T cell receptor (beta chain) described here comes from a study of memory CD4+ T cells and cytomegalovirus serostatus. The protocol was immunoSEQ multiplex PCR, while the TCRdb copy is restricted to in-frame clones and leaves out a portion. This sample has about 50,000 clones, with roughly 78% found just once. The study, taken as a whole, reports: The CMV-associated TCR signature appears largely within the CD4+ memory repertoire.

The junction had 14 bases not matched to a gene; V was cut back by 5 bases and J by 6 bases. The length of the CDR3 is 16 residues. From germline, CDR1 is LNHDA and CDR2 SQIVND (reference sequence). The sort gate was single viable CD3+CD4+CD8-CD45RO+ cells for memory CD4+ T cells. Serum IgG to CMV pp150, pp28, p38 and p52 defined serostatus. About this clone: As yet, its antigen is unknown.

The sample taken for sequencing was memory CD4+ T cells from blood. This sequence joins TRBV19 and TRBJ2-7; TRBD1 agrees at 9 bases. The sequence derives from an adult in good health and CMV-seronegative. The CDR3 DNA reads TGTGCCAGTAGTCTCGAAACCGGGACAGGGATTCTCGAGCAGTACTTC. Translating it yields CASSLETGTGILEQYF. Full variable domain (rest looked up from reference TRBV19 and TRBJ2-7): DGGITQSPKYLFRKEGQNVTLSCEQNLNHDAMYWYRQDPGQGLRLIYYSQIVNDFQKGDIAEGYSVSREKKESFPLTVTSAQKNPTAFYLCASSLETGTGILEQYFGPGTRLTVT.